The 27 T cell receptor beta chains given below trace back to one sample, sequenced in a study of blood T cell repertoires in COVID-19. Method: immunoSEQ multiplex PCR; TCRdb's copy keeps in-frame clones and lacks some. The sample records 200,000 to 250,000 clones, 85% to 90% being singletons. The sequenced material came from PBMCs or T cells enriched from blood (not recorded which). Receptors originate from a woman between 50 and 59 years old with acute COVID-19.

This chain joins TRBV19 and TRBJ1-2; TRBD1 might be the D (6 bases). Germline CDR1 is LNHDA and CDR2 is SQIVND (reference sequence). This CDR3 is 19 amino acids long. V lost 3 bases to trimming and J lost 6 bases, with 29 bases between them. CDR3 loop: CASSIPIPDLQGLLHGYTF. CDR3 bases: TGTGCCAGTAGTATCCCAATCCCTGACTTACAGGGTTTGCTCCATGGCTACACCTTC.

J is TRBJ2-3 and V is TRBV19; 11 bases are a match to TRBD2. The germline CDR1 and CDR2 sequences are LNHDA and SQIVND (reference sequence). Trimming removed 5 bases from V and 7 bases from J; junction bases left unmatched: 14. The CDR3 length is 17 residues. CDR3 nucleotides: TGTGCCAGTAGTCAAACTAGCGGGAGTAGTGGGAGAAATACGCAGTATTTT. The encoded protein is CASSQTSGSSGRNTQYF.

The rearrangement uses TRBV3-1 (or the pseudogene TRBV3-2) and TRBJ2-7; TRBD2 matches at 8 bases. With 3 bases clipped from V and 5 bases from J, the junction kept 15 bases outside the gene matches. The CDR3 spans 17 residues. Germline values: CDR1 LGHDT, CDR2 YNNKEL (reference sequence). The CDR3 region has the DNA TGTGCCAGCAGCCATGGCGGACTAGCTTTTGGGCCCCACGAGCAGTACTTC. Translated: CASSHGGLAFGPHEQYF.

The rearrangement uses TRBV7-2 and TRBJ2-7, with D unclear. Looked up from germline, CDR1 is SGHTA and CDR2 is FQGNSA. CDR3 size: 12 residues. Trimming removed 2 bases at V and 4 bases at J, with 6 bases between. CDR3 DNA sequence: TGTGCCAGCAGCTTACGGGTTTACGAGCAGTACTTC. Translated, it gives CASSLRVYEQYF. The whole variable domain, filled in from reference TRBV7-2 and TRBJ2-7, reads GAGVSQSPSNKVTEKGKDVELRCDPISGHTALYWYRQSLGQGLEFLIYFQGNSAPDKSGLPSDRFSAERTGGSVSTLTIQRTQQEDSAVYLCASSLRVYEQYFGPGTRLTVT.

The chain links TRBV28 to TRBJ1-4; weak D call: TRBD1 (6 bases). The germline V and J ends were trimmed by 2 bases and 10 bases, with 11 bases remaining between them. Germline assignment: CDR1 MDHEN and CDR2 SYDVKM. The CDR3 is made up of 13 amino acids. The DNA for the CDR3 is TGTGCCAGCAGTTTAAGACAGGATGTAAAACTGTTTTTT. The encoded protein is CASSLRQDVKLFF.

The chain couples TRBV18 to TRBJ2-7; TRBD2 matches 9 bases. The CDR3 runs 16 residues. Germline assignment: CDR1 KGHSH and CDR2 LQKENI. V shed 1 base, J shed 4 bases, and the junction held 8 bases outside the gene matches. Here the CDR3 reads CASSPRRGTSRYEQYF. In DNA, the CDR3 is TGTGCCAGCTCACCACGTAGGGGGACTAGCCGATACGAGCAGTACTTC.

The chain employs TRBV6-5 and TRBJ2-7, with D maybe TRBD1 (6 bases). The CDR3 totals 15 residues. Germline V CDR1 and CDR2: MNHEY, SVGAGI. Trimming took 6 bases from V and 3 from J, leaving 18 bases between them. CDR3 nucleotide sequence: TGTGCCAGCAGGTCGGACAGACGAGTAAACTACGAGCAGTACTTC. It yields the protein CASRSDRRVNYEQYF.

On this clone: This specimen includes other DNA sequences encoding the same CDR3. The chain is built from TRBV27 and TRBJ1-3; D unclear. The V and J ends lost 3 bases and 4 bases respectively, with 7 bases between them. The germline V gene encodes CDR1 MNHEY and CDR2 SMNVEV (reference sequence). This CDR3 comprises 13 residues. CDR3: CASSFGQGNTIYF. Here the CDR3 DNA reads TGTGCCAGCAGTTTTGGTCAGGGAAACACCATATATTTT.

This CDR3 is CASSEASFSGTGELFF. CDR3 DNA: TGTGCCAGCAGTGAAGCGTCATTCTCCGGGACCGGGGAGCTGTTTTTT. This chain connects TRBV2 to TRBJ2-2, with no clear D. Trimming left V 0 bases short and J 5 bases short, with 13 bases between. This CDR3 contains 16 residues. CDR1 and CDR2 (germline): SNHLY, FYNNEI.

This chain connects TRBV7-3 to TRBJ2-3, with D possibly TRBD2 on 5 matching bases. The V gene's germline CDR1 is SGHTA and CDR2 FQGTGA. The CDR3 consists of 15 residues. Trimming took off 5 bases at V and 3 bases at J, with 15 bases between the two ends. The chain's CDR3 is CASSLRLGETDTQYF. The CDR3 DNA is TGTGCCAGCAGCCTCCGTCTGGGAGAAACAGATACGCAGTATTTT.

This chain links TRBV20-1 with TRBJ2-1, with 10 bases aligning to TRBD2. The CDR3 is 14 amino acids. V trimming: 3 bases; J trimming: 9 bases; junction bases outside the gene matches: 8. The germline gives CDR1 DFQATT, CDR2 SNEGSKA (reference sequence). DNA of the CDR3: TGCAGTGCTAGTTTCGAGCGGGAGGGGTCTGAGCAGTTCTTC. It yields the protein CSASFEREGSEQFF.

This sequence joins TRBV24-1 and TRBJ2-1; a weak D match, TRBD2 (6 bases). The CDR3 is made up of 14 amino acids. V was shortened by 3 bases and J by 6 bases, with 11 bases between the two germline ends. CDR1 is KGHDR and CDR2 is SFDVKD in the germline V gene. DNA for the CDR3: TGTGCCACCAGTGATGCGGGATCGGGCAATGAGCAGTTCTTC. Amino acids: CATSDAGSGNEQFF.

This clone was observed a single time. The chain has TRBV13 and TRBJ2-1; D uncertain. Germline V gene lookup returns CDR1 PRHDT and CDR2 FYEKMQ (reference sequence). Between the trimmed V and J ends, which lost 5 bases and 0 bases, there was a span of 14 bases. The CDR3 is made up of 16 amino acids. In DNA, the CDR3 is TGTGCCAGCAGCCCCCGCGGCCTTAGCTCCTACAATGAGCAGTTCTTC. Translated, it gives CASSPRGLSSYNEQFF. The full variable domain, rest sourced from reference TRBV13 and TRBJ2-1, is AAGVIQSPRHLIKEKRETATLKCYPIPRHDTVYWYQQGPGQDPQFLISFYEKMQSDKGSIPDRFSAQQFSDYHSELNMSSLELGDSALYFCASSPRGLSSYNEQFFGPGTRLTVL.

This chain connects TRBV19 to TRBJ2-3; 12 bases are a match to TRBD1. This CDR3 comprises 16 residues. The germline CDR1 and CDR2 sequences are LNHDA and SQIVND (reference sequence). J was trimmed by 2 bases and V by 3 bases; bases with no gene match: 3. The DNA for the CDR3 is TGTGCCAGTAGTATGGGGACAGGGGGCTTCACAGATACGCAGTATTTT. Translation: CASSMGTGGFTDTQYF.

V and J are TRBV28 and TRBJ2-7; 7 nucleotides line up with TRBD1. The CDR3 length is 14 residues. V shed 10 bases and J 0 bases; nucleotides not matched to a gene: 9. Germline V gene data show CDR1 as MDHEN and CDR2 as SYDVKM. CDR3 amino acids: CAITDRQGSYEQYF. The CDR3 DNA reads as TGTGCCATCACGGACCGACAGGGCTCCTACGAGCAGTACTTC.

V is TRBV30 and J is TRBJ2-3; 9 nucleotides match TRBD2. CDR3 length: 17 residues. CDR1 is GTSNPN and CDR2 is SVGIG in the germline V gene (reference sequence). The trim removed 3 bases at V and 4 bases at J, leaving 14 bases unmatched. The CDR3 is CAWRLAGIGPVPDTQYF. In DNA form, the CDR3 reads TGTGCCTGGAGGCTAGCGGGAATAGGCCCTGTCCCAGATACGCAGTATTTT.

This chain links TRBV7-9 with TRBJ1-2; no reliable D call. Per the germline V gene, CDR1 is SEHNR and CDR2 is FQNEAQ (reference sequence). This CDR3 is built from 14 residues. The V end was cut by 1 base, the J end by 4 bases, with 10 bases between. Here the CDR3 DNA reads TGTGCCAGCAGCTTAGTGTTAATTAGCTATGGCTACACCTTC. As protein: CASSLVLISYGYTF.

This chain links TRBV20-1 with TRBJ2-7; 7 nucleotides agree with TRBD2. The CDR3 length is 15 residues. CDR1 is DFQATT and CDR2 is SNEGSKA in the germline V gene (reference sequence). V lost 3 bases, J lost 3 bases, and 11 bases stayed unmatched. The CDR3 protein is CSASVPAGEIYEQYF. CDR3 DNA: TGCAGTGCTAGTGTCCCGGCGGGAGAAATCTACGAGCAGTACTTC.

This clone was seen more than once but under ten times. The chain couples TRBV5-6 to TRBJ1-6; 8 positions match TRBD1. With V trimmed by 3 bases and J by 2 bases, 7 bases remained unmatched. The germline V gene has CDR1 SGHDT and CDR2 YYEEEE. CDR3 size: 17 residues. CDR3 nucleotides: TGTGCCAGCAGCTCCGGACAGGGCCGTACCTATAATTCACCCCTCCACTTT. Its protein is CASSSGQGRTYNSPLHF.

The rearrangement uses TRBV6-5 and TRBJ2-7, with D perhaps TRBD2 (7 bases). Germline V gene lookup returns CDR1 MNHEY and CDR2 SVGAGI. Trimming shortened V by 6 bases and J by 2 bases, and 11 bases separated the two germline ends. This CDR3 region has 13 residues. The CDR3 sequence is CASRREGAYEQYF. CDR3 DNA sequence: TGTGCCAGCAGGAGGGAGGGGGCCTACGAGCAGTACTTC.

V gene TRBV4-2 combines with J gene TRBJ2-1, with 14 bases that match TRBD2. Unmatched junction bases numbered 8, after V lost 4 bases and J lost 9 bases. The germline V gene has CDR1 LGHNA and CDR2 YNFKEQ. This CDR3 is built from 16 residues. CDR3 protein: CASSPLGTSGSLEQFF. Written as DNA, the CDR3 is TGTGCCAGCAGCCCCCTCGGGACTAGCGGGAGTCTTGAGCAGTTCTTC.

The CDR3 reads CASSRVVGTGPNTGELFF. The CDR3 DNA reads as TGTGCCAGCAGCCGGGTTGTGGGGACAGGGCCCAACACCGGGGAGCTGTTTTTT. V usage is TRBV3-1 (or the pseudogene TRBV3-2) and J usage is TRBJ2-2, with 9 nucleotides matching TRBD1. The CDR3 runs to 18 residues. Trimming cost V 4 bases and J 2 bases; bases outside gene matches: 11. The germline V gene has CDR1 LGHDT and CDR2 YNNKEL (reference sequence).

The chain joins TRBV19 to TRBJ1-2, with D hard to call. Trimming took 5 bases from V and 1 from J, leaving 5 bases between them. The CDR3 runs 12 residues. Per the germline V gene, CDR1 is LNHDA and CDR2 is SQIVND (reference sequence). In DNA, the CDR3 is TGTGCCAGTAGTGGAGTTAACTATGGCTACACCTTC. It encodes CASSGVNYGYTF.

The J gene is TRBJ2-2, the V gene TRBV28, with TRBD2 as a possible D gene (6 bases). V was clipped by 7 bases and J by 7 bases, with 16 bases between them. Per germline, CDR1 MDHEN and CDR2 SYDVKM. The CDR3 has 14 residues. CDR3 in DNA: TGTGCCAGCACCCCTGGCGGGATCGGCGGGGAGCTGTTTTTT. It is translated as CASTPGGIGGELFF.

CDR3 DNA: TGTGCCAGCAGCTTGGACAGGGTAGATGAAAAACTGTTTTTT. This codes for CASSLDRVDEKLFF. V usage is TRBV28 and J usage is TRBJ1-4; TRBD1 matches 8 bases. Germline CDR1 MDHEN, CDR2 SYDVKM. With 6 bases clipped from V and 6 bases from J, the junction kept 6 bases outside the gene matches. This CDR3 contains 14 residues.

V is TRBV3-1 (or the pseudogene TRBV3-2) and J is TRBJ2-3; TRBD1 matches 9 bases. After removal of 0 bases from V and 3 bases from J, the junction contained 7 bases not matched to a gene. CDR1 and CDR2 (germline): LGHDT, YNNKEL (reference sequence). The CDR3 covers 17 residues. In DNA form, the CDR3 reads TGTGCCAGCAGCCAAGATCCGGACAGGGGACCAACAGATACGCAGTATTTT. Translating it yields CASSQDPDRGPTDTQYF.

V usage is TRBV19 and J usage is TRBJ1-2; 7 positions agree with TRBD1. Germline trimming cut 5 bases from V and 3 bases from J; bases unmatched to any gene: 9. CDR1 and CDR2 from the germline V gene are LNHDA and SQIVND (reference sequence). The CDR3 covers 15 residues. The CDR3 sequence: CASSARKTGDYGYTF. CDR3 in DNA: TGTGCCAGTAGTGCCAGGAAAACAGGGGACTATGGCTACACCTTC.